This is a list of T cell receptor beta chains from one sample in a study of post-analysis software for immune sequencing data. TCRdb independently ran MiXCR on the PCR reads; one entry per CDR3 protein. The data show about 540,000 distinct CDR3 sequences, around a third seen once. The sequencing sample was made of blood. The receptors were sampled from a girl aged 2-17 years with multiple sclerosis. Both conserved end residues are part of each CDR3. The D gene is left open where the match is weak. Some rows have no size entry. The others give once, few or many, or a class for an expanded clone.

j_gene	v_gene	abundance	d_gene	CDR3aa	CDR3nt
TRBJ1-6	TRBV4-1	few	NA	CASSQGGFYNSPLHF	TGCGCCAGCAGCCAAGGAGGGTTCTATAATTCACCCCTCCACTTT
TRBJ2-7	TRBV6-4	NA	NA	CASSDFRAASYEQYF	TGTGCCAGCAGTGACTTCAGGGCCGCTTCCTACGAGCAGTACTTC
TRBJ2-3	TRBV5-5	NA	TRBD1	CASSLVRAGGSDTQYF	TGTGCCAGCAGCTTGGTGCGGGCAGGGGGATCGGATACGCAGTATTTT
TRBJ2-7	TRBV29-1	few	TRBD2	CSVEDQTLAGGLYEQYF	TGCAGCGTTGAAGACCAGACACTAGCGGGGGGCCTCTACGAGCAGTACTTC
TRBJ2-4	TRBV6-1	few	NA	CASSDSMDIQYF	TGTGCCAGCAGTGACTCTATGGACATTCAGTACTTC
TRBJ2-5	TRBV3-1	NA	NA	CASSHPIQDEQYF	TGTGCCAGCAGCCATCCCATACAAGATGAGCAGTACTTC
TRBJ2-3	TRBV7-2	NA	TRBD2	CASSYRRRGGTDTQYF	TGTGCCAGCAGCTACCGTAGGCGGGGGGGTACAGATACGCAGTATTTT
TRBJ2-1	TRBV6-1	NA	NA	CASTTPGQSYNEQFF	TGTGCCAGTACAACACCAGGACAGAGCTACAATGAGCAGTTCTTC
TRBJ2-3	TRBV20-1	many	TRBD2	CSARDRLAGGTDTQYF	TGCAGTGCTAGAGATCGACTAGCGGGGGGCACAGATACGCAGTATTTT
TRBJ1-1	TRBV29-1	few	NA	CSARLGSGTEAFF	TGCAGCGCCAGACTCGGGAGTGGCACTGAAGCTTTCTTT
TRBJ1-6	TRBV4-1	few	TRBD1	CASSQEGTGASPLHF	TGCGCCAGCAGCCAAGAAGGGACAGGGGCCTCACCCCTCCACTTT
TRBJ2-5	TRBV5-6	few	NA	CASSLKTGQETQYF	TGTGCCAGCAGCTTAAAAACGGGACAAGAGACCCAGTACTTC
TRBJ2-2	TRBV2	NA	NA	CASRRLKDTGELFF	TGTGCCAGCAGACGGCTGAAGGACACCGGGGAGCTGTTTTTT
TRBJ2-4	TRBV7-2	NA	NA	CASSLAVSQVGDIQYF	TGTGCCAGCAGCTTAGCGGTTTCGCAGGTCGGGGACATTCAGTACTTC
TRBJ1-4	TRBV5-1	NA	NA	CASSSQLNVEKLFF	TGCGCCAGCAGCTCACAATTAAATGTTGAAAAACTGTTTTTT
TRBJ2-1	TRBV12-3/TRBV12-4	many	NA	CASSPSPNEQFF	TGTGCCAGCAGTCCTAGCCCCAATGAGCAGTTCTTC
TRBJ2-3	TRBV5-1	NA	NA	CASSLTTSSDAQYF	TGCGCCAGCAGCTTAACTACTAGCTCTGATGCGCAGTATTTT
TRBJ1-2	TRBV7-2	NA	TRBD1	CASSLRDRGYGYTF	TGTGCCAGCAGCTTAAGGGACAGGGGGTATGGCTACACCTTC
TRBJ1-5	TRBV20-1	few	NA	CSARGPGSNQPQHF	TGCAGTGCTAGGGGGCCGGGAAGCAATCAGCCCCAGCATTTT
TRBJ2-5	TRBV12-3/TRBV12-4	NA	NA	CASSPDSTQETQYF	TGTGCCAGCAGCCCGGACAGTACCCAAGAGACCCAGTACTTC
TRBJ1-5	TRBV7-9	NA	NA	CASSLSGAGNQPQHF	TGTGCCAGCAGCTTATCCGGGGCCGGCAATCAGCCCCAGCATTTT
TRBJ2-7	TRBV6-6	few	NA	CASNPTPDQYEQYF	TGTGCCAGCAACCCTACTCCAGACCAGTACGAGCAGTACTTC
TRBJ2-1	TRBV20-1	few	TRBD1	CSANQDRYNEQFF	TGCAGTGCTAACCAGGACAGGTACAATGAGCAGTTCTTC
TRBJ1-2	TRBV11-2	few	NA	CATIDGSPYYGYTF	TGTGCCACCATAGACGGGTCCCCCTACTATGGCTACACCTTC
TRBJ2-5	TRBV2	few	NA	CASSEAKNRKETQYF	TGTGCCAGCAGTGAAGCAAAAAACCGAAAAGAGACCCAGTACTTC
TRBJ2-1	TRBV3-1	few	TRBD2	CASSQGREGYNEQFF	TGTGCCAGCAGCCAAGGGCGGGAGGGCTACAATGAGCAGTTCTTC
TRBJ2-5	TRBV5-1	NA	NA	CASSRGGSGPQETQYF	TGCGCCAGCAGCCGGGGTGGTAGCGGCCCCCAAGAGACCCAGTACTTC
TRBJ2-1	TRBV20-1	NA	NA	CSAPRGRFSYNEQFF	TGCAGTGCCCCACGTGGTCGGTTTTCCTACAATGAGCAGTTCTTC
TRBJ1-4	TRBV7-8	few	TRBD1	CASSRGGDEKLFF	TGTGCCAGCAGTAGAGGGGGCGATGAAAAACTGTTTTTT
TRBJ1-5	TRBV18	few	NA	CASSVGGNQPQHF	TGTGCCAGCTCAGTCGGAGGGAATCAGCCCCAGCATTTT
TRBJ2-3	TRBV10-3	few	TRBD2	CAVRRGGEADTQYF	TGTGCCGTACGACGGGGGGGCGAAGCAGATACGCAGTATTTT
TRBJ2-5	TRBV5-1	NA	NA	CASSLLRVDTQYF	TGCGCCAGCAGCTTGCTCAGGGTAGACACCCAGTACTTC
TRBJ2-1	TRBV3-1	few	NA	CASSQDHYNEQFF	TGTGCCAGCAGCCAAGATCACTACAATGAGCAGTTCTTC
TRBJ2-6	TRBV5-1	few	NA	CASSLAGGSYSGANVLTF	TGCGCCAGCAGCTTGGCCGGTGGGTCCTACTCTGGGGCCAACGTCCTGACTTTC
TRBJ2-3	TRBV20-1	NA	NA	CSARPVIPDTQYF	TGCAGTGCTAGACCGGTCATCCCGGATACGCAGTATTTT
TRBJ1-1	TRBV15	few	NA	CATSRYQEAFF	TGTGCCACCAGTCGGTACCAGGAAGCTTTCTTT